One and the same sample provided the 25 T cell receptor beta chains below, sequenced in a study of blood T cell repertoires in COVID-19. The protocol was immunoSEQ multiplex PCR, while the TCRdb copy is restricted to in-frame clones and leaves out a portion. The sample lists 55,000 to 75,000 clones, roughly 81% seen once, with roughly 9.2% in the top ten. Sequencing input: peripheral blood. These receptors were obtained from a human donor in a cohort sampled during active COVID-19.

The genes are TRBV7-6 and TRBJ2-1; TRBD2 matches at 16 bases. Germline CDR1 and CDR2: SGHVS and FNYEAQ. V lost 5 bases to trimming and J lost 6 bases; unmatched junction nucleotides: 10. The CDR3 consists of 18 residues. The CDR3 DNA reads TGTGCCAGCAGCCTAAACGGGACTAGCGGGAGGGATCGCAATGAGCAGTTCTTC. Translation: CASSLNGTSGRDRNEQFF.

This chain uses TRBV5-1 with TRBJ2-1; a weak D match, TRBD2 (5 bases). Germline V gene sequence: CDR1 SGHRS, CDR2 YFSETQ. The V end was cut by 5 bases, the J end by 6 bases, with 18 bases between. This CDR3 has 15 amino acids. This CDR3 reads CASRTSLGGSNEQFF. CDR3 sequence (DNA): TGCGCCAGCAGGACCTCCCTTGGCGGGTCCAATGAGCAGTTCTTC. The variable domain in full, completed from reference TRBV5-1 and TRBJ2-1, reads KAGVTQTPRYLIKTRGQQVTLSCSPISGHRSVSWYQQTPGQGLQFLFEYFSETQRNKGNFPGRFSGRQFSNSRSEMNVSTLELGDSALYLCASRTSLGGSNEQFFGPGTRLTVL.

This chain links TRBV5-6 with TRBJ2-1, with D perhaps TRBD2 (6 bases). Trimming took off 4 bases at V and 5 bases at J, with 22 bases between the two ends. The CDR3 is 17 amino acids. The germline V gene has CDR1 SGHDT and CDR2 YYEEEE. As DNA, the CDR3 is TGTGCCAGCAGCCCACCGGGAGCGACACCAAAGAACAATGAGCAGTTCTTC. Its translation is CASSPPGATPKNNEQFF.

The chain is built from TRBV28 and TRBJ2-1; the D gene is possibly TRBD2 (6 bases). This CDR3 comprises 11 residues. Germline V gene lookup returns CDR1 MDHEN and CDR2 SYDVKM. The CDR3 loop reads CVRRVHNEQFF. The CDR3 DNA sequence: TGTGTCCGGAGGGTACACAATGAGCAGTTCTTC.

The chain joins TRBV6-5 to TRBJ2-1, with 8 bases aligning to TRBD1. With V trimmed by 5 bases and J by 7 bases, 10 bases remained unmatched. Germline V gives CDR1 MNHEY, CDR2 SVGAGI. The CDR3 has 15 amino acids. The CDR3 sequence is CASSRGQGSVNEQFF. In DNA, the CDR3 is TGTGCCAGCAGTCGCGGACAGGGTAGCGTAAATGAGCAGTTCTTC.

V gene TRBV7-3 combines with J gene TRBJ2-2; D may be TRBD1 (5 bases). Germline-derived CDR1 and CDR2 are SGHTA and FQGTGA. Trimming left V 3 bases short and J 5 bases short, with 7 bases between. The CDR3 has 13 residues. The CDR3 spells CASSLAGTGELFF. Here the CDR3 DNA reads TGTGCCAGCAGCTTGGCAGGGACCGGGGAGCTGTTTTTT.

The CDR3 bases are TGTGCCAGCAGTTTAAGGGGTTCCTATCAGCCCCAGCATTTT. It yields the protein CASSLRGSYQPQHF. The V gene is TRBV28, the J gene TRBJ1-5; D is perhaps TRBD1 (5 bases). Per germline, CDR1 MDHEN and CDR2 SYDVKM. The CDR3 spans 14 residues. With 2 bases removed from V and 5 bases from J, the gap between germline ends came to 10 bases.

The V gene is TRBV6-2 or TRBV6-3, the J gene TRBJ2-1; the D is unclear. The V gene's germline CDR1 is MNHEY and CDR2 SVGEGT. The V gene lost 6 bases and the J gene lost 5 bases, with 17 bases spanning the gap. There are 15 residues in the CDR3. CDR3 amino acids: CASSLQLQSDNEQFF. The CDR3 nucleotides are TGTGCCAGCAGCTTACAGCTTCAATCGGACAATGAGCAGTTCTTC.

The J gene is TRBJ2-1, the V gene TRBV5-1, with TRBD2 identical over 9 bases. The CDR3 runs to 15 residues. CDR1 SGHRS and CDR2 YFSETQ come from the germline V gene. The trim removed 4 bases at V and 6 bases at J, leaving 8 bases unmatched. CDR3 bases: TGCGCCAGCAGCCCCTTAGCGGGAGCGGTCAATGAGCAGTTCTTC. Its translation is CASSPLAGAVNEQFF.

The sample holds a few counts of this clone. The rearrangement joins TRBV19 to TRBJ2-2; 12 nucleotides align to TRBD2. J was trimmed by 2 bases and V by 7 bases; bases with no gene match: 8. The length of the CDR3 is 17 residues. Germline CDR1 LNHDA, CDR2 SQIVND (reference sequence). CDR3 coding DNA: TGTGCCAGTACCATTATCGGACTAGCGGGAAACACCGGGGAGCTGTTTTTT. This encodes CASTIIGLAGNTGELFF.

This clone is categorized as medium-sized. This chain joins TRBV7-6 and TRBJ2-7; 13 nucleotides agree with TRBD2. Germline values: CDR1 SGHVS, CDR2 FNYEAQ. CDR3 size: 14 residues. V trimming: 5 bases; J trimming: 6 bases; junction bases outside the gene matches: 4. The CDR3 nucleotides are TGTGCCAGCAGCGAAGGGACTAGCGGGGTCGAGCAGTACTTC. Protein: CASSEGTSGVEQYF.

The rearrangement joins TRBV12-5 to TRBJ1-1, with 9 bases fitting TRBD1. Trimming removed 4 bases from V and 5 bases from J; junction bases left unmatched: 5. CDR1 LGHNT and CDR2 FRNRAP come from the germline V gene. CDR3 length: 14 amino acids. CDR3 sequence (DNA): TGTGCTAGTGGTTGGACAGGGGTGAGAACTGAAGCTTTCTTT. It is translated as CASGWTGVRTEAFF.

The chain has TRBV2 and TRBJ2-3; D might be TRBD2 (6 bases). This CDR3 comprises 14 residues. The V gene lost 6 bases and the J gene lost 5 bases, with 15 bases spanning the gap. The germline V gene has CDR1 SNHLY and CDR2 FYNNEI. CDR3 region: CASRRGGGVDTQYF. For the CDR3, the DNA is TGTGCCAGCAGGCGGGGAGGAGGGGTAGATACGCAGTATTTT. The full variable domain, completed using reference TRBV2 and TRBJ2-3, is EPEVTQTPSHQVTQMGQEVILRCVPISNHLYFYWYRQILGQKVEFLVSFYNNEISEKSEIFDDQFSVERPDGSNFTLKIRSTKLEDSAMYFCASRRGGGVDTQYFGPGTRLTVL.

The chain couples TRBV19 to TRBJ1-1, with no clear D. CDR1 and CDR2 from the germline V gene are LNHDA and SQIVND (reference sequence). Deletions cut 1 base from V and 5 bases from J, with 11 bases between. This CDR3 has 14 amino acids. CDR3 bases: TGTGCCAGTAGTATAGGGCAGGAAGGAACTGAAGCTTTCTTT. This gives the protein CASSIGQEGTEAFF.

The rearrangement joins TRBV3-1 (or the pseudogene TRBV3-2) to TRBJ2-7, with TRBD1 identical over 7 bases. The J segment lost 5 bases and the V segment lost 4 bases, leaving 11 bases of the junction unmatched. Germline loops: CDR1 LGHDT, CDR2 YNNKEL (reference sequence). This CDR3 is 15 amino acids long. The CDR3 is CASSPFGVGGNEQYF. The CDR3 nucleotides are TGTGCCAGCAGCCCCTTTGGAGTAGGGGGCAACGAGCAGTACTTC.

This clone was recorded a few times. The chain has TRBV28 and TRBJ2-7; 15 nucleotides match TRBD2. This CDR3 is 17 amino acids long. Germline V gives CDR1 MDHEN, CDR2 SYDVKM. With 6 bases clipped from V and 5 bases from J, the junction kept 11 bases outside the gene matches. The CDR3 region has the DNA TGTGCCAGCAGGCCGGGTGGACTAGCGGGAGGGCCAGACGAGCAGTACTTC. Translating it yields CASRPGGLAGGPDEQYF.

The rearrangement uses TRBV2 and TRBJ1-5; D is ambiguous. Trimming took 1 base from V and 5 from J, leaving 12 bases between them. The V gene's germline CDR1 is SNHLY and CDR2 FYNNEI. This CDR3 region has 15 residues. The CDR3 reads CASSEETDGYQPQHF. As DNA, the CDR3 is TGTGCCAGCAGTGAAGAGACTGACGGCTATCAGCCCCAGCATTTT.

J is TRBJ2-7 and V is TRBV6-6; unclear D gene. The CDR3 totals 13 residues. CDR1 MNHNY and CDR2 SVGAGI come from the germline V gene (reference sequence). Trimming took 2 bases from V and 4 from J, leaving 9 bases between them. The CDR3 region is CASSYGPDYEQYF. The CDR3 DNA sequence: TGTGCCAGCAGTTACGGCCCAGATTACGAGCAGTACTTC.

The V gene is TRBV4-1, the J gene TRBJ2-7, with 7 bases matching TRBD1. The V segment lost 1 base and the J segment 0 bases; nucleotides outside the gene matches: 3. This CDR3 region has 15 residues. The germline V gene has CDR1 MGHRA and CDR2 YSYEKL. The CDR3: CASSQVGDSSYEQYF. CDR3 DNA sequence: TGCGCCAGCAGCCAAGTCGGGGACAGCTCCTACGAGCAGTACTTC.

The chain employs TRBV6-2 or TRBV6-3 and TRBJ1-5; D is perhaps TRBD1 (5 bases). The V end lost 4 bases, the J end lost 7 bases, and 20 bases lay between the germline ends. Per the germline V gene, CDR1 is MNHEY and CDR2 is SVGEGT. The CDR3 sequence is 16 residues long. DNA of the CDR3: TGTGCCAGCAGTTCCCTACCTGGGGCGGAGGGCCAGCCCCAGCATTTT. It encodes CASSSLPGAEGQPQHF.

This chain uses TRBV28 with TRBJ2-5, with D uncertain. The V end lost 4 bases, the J end lost 1 base, and 10 bases lay between the germline ends. Germline CDR1 and CDR2: MDHEN and SYDVKM. This CDR3 spans 14 amino acids. The CDR3 is CASSSHTTQETQYF. The CDR3 DNA follows: TGTGCCAGCAGTTCCCACACAACCCAAGAGACCCAGTACTTC.

In DNA, the CDR3 is TGTGCCAGCAGCTTAGGGCAGGGTGGCTACACCTTC. Translation: CASSLGQGGYTF. The rearrangement joins TRBV7-9 to TRBJ1-2; perhaps TRBD1 as D (5 bases). The CDR3 has 12 residues. Germline CDR1 is SEHNR and CDR2 is FQNEAQ (reference sequence). V shed 1 base and J shed 7 bases, with 7 bases lying between them.

The rearrangement joins TRBV21-1 to TRBJ2-7; the table names TRBD1, a call not compared with the DNA. TRBV21-1 is designated a pseudogene. This CDR3 spans 15 amino acids. The CDR3 spells CASNSTGQPPYEQYF. The CDR3 region has the DNA TGTGCCAGCAACTCAACGGGACAGCCTCCCTACGAGCAGTACTTC.

This clone was found a few times. The chain recombines TRBV30 with TRBJ1-6, with 7 bases fitting TRBD1. CDR3 length: 16 residues. Germline values: CDR1 GTSNPN, CDR2 SVGIG (reference sequence). Trimming took 1 base from V and 0 from J; bases not matched to a gene: 3. The chain's CDR3 is CAWSAGGGSYNSPLHF. CDR3 nucleotide sequence: TGTGCCTGGAGTGCAGGGGGAGGCTCCTATAATTCACCCCTCCACTTT.

This clone showed up just a few times. V usage is TRBV29-1 and J usage is TRBJ2-7; 7 bases are a match to TRBD1. Germline V gene data show CDR1 as SQVTM and CDR2 as ANQGSEA. Trimming removed 3 bases from V and 2 bases from J; junction bases left unmatched: 4. This CDR3 region has 13 residues. The CDR3: CSVETGSPYEQYF. The CDR3 DNA follows: TGCAGCGTTGAGACAGGGTCCCCCTACGAGCAGTACTTC.